Shown below are 31 T cell receptor beta chains from a single sample sequenced in a study of shared clonotypes between healthy human individuals. This table comes from immunoSEQ multiplex PCR, and its TCRdb copy is limited to in-frame clones, with some not included. The sample has around 1.1 million clones, 75% to 80% seen once; the top ten hold 0.55% to 0.7%. The sample comprised memory CD4+ T cells from PBMCs. Subset of the sample: CD45RA-negative fraction. Source of these receptors: a man aged 18-30 years in good health. Some clones in this sample may be carry-over from other donors' samples.

The genes are TRBV15 and TRBJ1-1; 10 bases agree with TRBD1. Trimming removed 5 bases from V and 7 bases from J; junction bases left unmatched: 7. The CDR3 is made up of 14 amino acids. Looked up from germline, CDR1 is LNHNV and CDR2 is YYDKDF (reference sequence). CDR3 coding DNA: TGTGCCACCAGCCGACGACAGGGGGCGGATGAAGCTTTCTTT. Protein product: CATSRRQGADEAFF.

This clone was seen many times. The chain recombines TRBV5-4 with TRBJ1-1; a weak D match, TRBD1 (5 bases). Trimming took off 4 bases at V and 1 base at J, with 14 bases between the two ends. The CDR3 is made up of 15 amino acids. Germline V lookup: CDR1 SGHNT, CDR2 YYREEE (reference sequence). The CDR3 spells CASSKPTETNTEAFF. The CDR3 DNA follows: TGTGCCAGCAGCAAGCCGACAGAAACGAACACTGAAGCTTTCTTT. Drawing the rest from reference TRBV5-4 and TRBJ1-1, the complete variable domain is ETGVTQSPTHLIKTRGQQVTLRCSSQSGHNTVSWYQQALGQGPQFIFQYYREEENGRGNFPPRFSGLQFPNYSSELNVNALELDDSALYLCASSKPTETNTEAFFGQGTRLTVV.

This clone was counted a few times. The gene calls are TRBV7-2 and TRBJ1-1; maybe TRBD1 (5 bases). The V gene lost 2 bases and the J gene lost 3 bases, with 7 bases spanning the gap. The length of the CDR3 is 13 residues. Germline V gene data show CDR1 as SGHTA and CDR2 as FQGNSA. DNA for the CDR3: TGTGCCAGCAGCTTATCAGGGTACACTGAAGCTTTCTTT. Protein: CASSLSGYTEAFF.

The V and J genes are TRBV12-5 and TRBJ2-7, with D perhaps TRBD2 (5 bases). Germline V gene sequence: CDR1 LGHNT, CDR2 FRNRAP. V shed 0 bases and J shed 2 bases, with 14 bases lying between them. The CDR3 is 16 residues long. The CDR3 here is CASGLVRTEAAYEQYF. CDR3 nucleotides: TGTGCTAGTGGTTTGGTACGGACGGAGGCGGCCTACGAGCAGTACTTC. Filled out from reference TRBV12-5 and TRBJ2-7, the complete variable domain reads DARVTQTPRHKVTEMGQEVTMRCQPILGHNTVFWYRQTMMQGLELLAYFRNRAPLDDSGMPKDRFSAEMPDATLATLKIQPSEPRDSAVYFCASGLVRTEAAYEQYFGPGTRLTVT.

This clone was counted a few times. The genes are TRBV7-8 and TRBJ2-2; D not resolved. Between the trimmed V and J ends, which lost 8 bases and 4 bases, there was a span of 20 bases. The CDR3 has 16 residues. Germline assignment: CDR1 SGHVS and CDR2 FQNEAQ. The CDR3 loop reads CASGPPWRIGTGELFF. In nucleotides, the CDR3 is TGTGCCAGCGGTCCCCCTTGGCGAATAGGCACCGGGGAGCTGTTTTTT.

A remark on this clone: Sequence at one end of the junction differs from germline and may be a read error. The rearrangement links TRBV5-3 to TRBJ2-7, with 8 bases that match TRBD2. TRBV5-3 is filed as an ORF, its function uncertain. The CDR3 length is 14 residues. The CDR3 region has the DNA TGTGCCAGCAGCTTGTCGGGAGGGTCCTACGAGCAGTACTTC. It specifies CASSLSGGSYEQYF.

The table lists this clone with a few counts. The genes are TRBV5-8 and TRBJ2-7, with 7 bases identical to TRBD2. With V trimmed by 3 bases and J by 4 bases, 13 bases remained unmatched. The length of the CDR3 is 16 residues. From germline, CDR1 is SGHTS and CDR2 YDEGEE. CDR3 amino acids: CASSWAAGRGRYEQYF. In DNA form, the CDR3 reads TGTGCCAGCAGCTGGGCAGCAGGGAGGGGACGATACGAGCAGTACTTC.

In DNA form, the CDR3 reads TGTGCCACCATCCACCGGGGCCGGTACACTGAAGCTTTCTTT. Its protein is CATIHRGRYTEAFF. This chain connects TRBV15 to TRBJ1-1, with D tentatively TRBD1 (5 bases). V lost 7 bases and J lost 3, with 15 bases in between. The germline CDR1 and CDR2 sequences are LNHNV and YYDKDF (reference sequence). This CDR3 comprises 14 residues.

This chain links TRBV6-5 with TRBJ1-6; D unresolved. The CDR3 length is 12 residues. V shed 2 bases and J shed 10 bases, with 6 bases lying between them. The germline V gene encodes CDR1 MNHEY and CDR2 SVGAGI. DNA of the CDR3: TGTGCCAGCAGTTACCTTAAATCACCCCTCCACTTT. Its translation is CASSYLKSPLHF.

Worth noting for this clone: Since a much larger clone is just one base distant, this may be a read error. The chain is built from TRBV5-5 and TRBJ2-7, with D perhaps matching TRBD1 or TRBD2 (5 bases each). Germline V lookup: CDR1 SGHKS, CDR2 YYEKEE (reference sequence). V was pared by 4 bases and J by 3 bases, with 8 bases between. The CDR3 contains 12 residues. The CDR3 DNA sequence: TGTGCCAGCAGCCGGGACCGCTACGAGCAGTACTTC. Translated, it gives CASSRDRYEQYF. Full variable domain (remainder filled in from reference TRBV5-5 and TRBJ2-7): DAGVTQSPTHLIKTRGQQVTLRCSPISGHKSVSWYQQVLGQGPQFIFQYYEKEERGRGNFPDRFSARQFPNYSSELNVNALLLGDSALYLCASSRDRYEQYFGPGTRLTVT.

This chain uses TRBV28 with TRBJ2-5; the D is unclear. The length of the CDR3 is 12 residues. Deletions cut 4 bases from V and 13 bases from J, with 16 bases between. CDR1 is MDHEN, CDR2 SYDVKM, per germline. The CDR3: CASSSSSLIWYF. CDR3 in DNA: TGTGCCAGCAGTTCCTCCTCTTTAATTTGGTACTTC.

The chain is built from TRBV10-3 and TRBJ2-7; D is perhaps TRBD1 or TRBD2 (6 bases each). Per germline, CDR1 ENHRY and CDR2 SYGVKD. CDR3 size: 18 residues. Trimming left V 5 bases short and J 1 base short, with 24 bases between. In DNA form, the CDR3 reads TGTGCCATCAGTCAACTTCCGACGGGGGCGACTAAGTCCTACGAGCAGTACTTC. Amino acids: CAISQLPTGATKSYEQYF.

The chain has TRBV5-4 and TRBJ2-1, with D possibly matching TRBD1 (6 bases). V lost 5 bases and J 1 base, leaving 19 bases between the germline ends. CDR1 and CDR2 from the germline V gene are SGHNT and YYREEE (reference sequence). This CDR3 contains 17 residues. CDR3 residues: CASSPSSGVSSYNEQFF. In nucleotides, the CDR3 is TGTGCCAGCAGTCCGTCCTCAGGGGTTAGTTCCTACAATGAGCAGTTCTTC.

The table lists this clone with a count of one. V and J are TRBV18 and TRBJ1-1, with D unclear. V lost 4 bases and J 3 bases, leaving 9 bases between the germline ends. Germline-derived CDR1 and CDR2 are KGHSH and LQKENI. The CDR3 has 13 residues. For the CDR3, the DNA is TGTGCCAGCTCACTCGAACGCGACACTGAAGCTTTCTTT. It codes for CASSLERDTEAFF.

This clone was observed a handful of times. V gene TRBV20-1 combines with J gene TRBJ1-2; D is unclear. The CDR3 totals 11 residues. Germline-derived CDR1 and CDR2 are DFQATT and SNEGSKA (reference sequence). V shed 3 bases and J shed 8 bases, with 10 bases lying between them. The CDR3 DNA is TGCAGTGCTAGTTTTCGGGTCGGCTACACCTTC. The encoded protein is CSASFRVGYTF.

V gene TRBV7-2 combines with J gene TRBJ1-2; unclear D gene. In germline, CDR1 is SGHTA, CDR2 FQGNSA. The CDR3 has 17 amino acids. V lost 2 bases, J lost 3 bases, and 19 bases lay in between. Written as DNA, the CDR3 is TGTGCCAGCAGCTTATATGCCATCACCGCCCGGGACTATGGCTACACCTTC. Translation gives CASSLYAITARDYGYTF.

A word on this clone: The sample holds other DNA sequences that translate to the same CDR3. V and J are TRBV5-1 and TRBJ2-1, with 11 nucleotides matching TRBD2. The junction had 4 bases not matched to a gene; V was cut back by 4 bases and J by 4 bases. Looked up from germline, CDR1 is SGHRS and CDR2 is YFSETQ. This CDR3 has 15 residues. The CDR3, as DNA: TGCGCCAGCAGCCCGGGACTAGCGGCTTACAATGAGCAGTTCTTC. Translating gives CASSPGLAAYNEQFF.

For this clone: A far larger clone is only one base removed, so a read error is likely. V gene TRBV29-1 combines with J gene TRBJ1-2; 10 bases map to TRBD1. Germline V gene lookup returns CDR1 SQVTM and CDR2 ANQGSEA. With 4 bases clipped from V and 4 bases from J, the junction kept 6 bases outside the gene matches. The CDR3 loop spans 14 amino acids. This chain's CDR3 is CSVAGTGEGYGYTF. DNA for the CDR3: TGCAGCGTTGCCGGGACAGGGGAAGGCTATGGCTACACCTTC.

Points on this clone: Just one base apart from a much larger clone, this may be a read error. The chain has TRBV7-2 and TRBJ2-1; D call uncertain. Germline CDR1 SGHTA, CDR2 FQGNSA. The CDR3 contains 16 residues. CDR3 sequence: CVSSLGARSSYNEQFF. DNA of the CDR3: TGTGTCAGCAGCTTAGGAGCGAGGAGCTCCTACAATGAGCAGTTCTTC.

This rearrangement joins TRBV2 to TRBJ1-5; tentative D call: TRBD1 (5 bases). Trimming shortened V by 4 bases and J by 3 bases, and 13 bases separated the two germline ends. CDR1 and CDR2 from the germline V gene are SNHLY and FYNNEI. This CDR3 comprises 15 residues. The chain's CDR3 is CASSVDIQANQPQHF. In DNA form, the CDR3 reads TGTGCCAGCAGTGTGGACATCCAGGCCAATCAGCCCCAGCATTTT.

CDR3 sequence (DNA): TGTGCCAGCAGGCGGGGGTTTAATGAAAAACTGTTTTTT. Its protein product is CASRRGFNEKLFF. This chain uses TRBV28 with TRBJ1-4, with D perhaps matching TRBD1 (5 bases). The CDR3 is 13 amino acids. Germline CDR1 is MDHEN and CDR2 is SYDVKM. Trimming took 6 bases from V and 4 from J, leaving 9 bases between them.

The rearrangement joins TRBV5-1 to TRBJ2-1; 10 nucleotides agree with TRBD2. Germline CDR1 reads SGHRS; CDR2 reads YFSETQ. This CDR3 region has 16 residues. Losses at the gene ends were 0 bases for V and 3 bases for J; bases not matched to a gene: 3. CDR3 nucleotides: TGCGCCAGCAGCTTGGTAGCGGGAGGAGGCTACAATGAGCAGTTCTTC. This gives the protein CASSLVAGGGYNEQFF.

About this clone itself: The likely explanation is a read error, given a far larger clone one base away. The V call is TRBV6-6, the J call TRBJ1-2; the D is unclear. The CDR3 is 15 residues long. Germline assignment: CDR1 MNHNY and CDR2 SVGAGI (reference sequence). CDR3 DNA sequence: TGTGCCAGCAGTCGGGTCGCGTTCACTAACTGTGGCTACACCTTC. Amino acids: CASSRVAFTNCGYTF.

This sequence joins TRBV4-1 and TRBJ2-5; 8 nucleotides line up with TRBD1. J was trimmed by 4 bases and V by 2 bases; bases with no gene match: 9. CDR3 size: 16 residues. Germline CDR1 is MGHRA and CDR2 is YSYEKL. The CDR3 region is CASSQIGSGTGETQYF. The CDR3 coding sequence is TGCGCCAGCAGCCAAATTGGGTCCGGGACAGGAGAGACCCAGTACTTC.

DNA of the CDR3: TGTGCCAGCAGCCCCCGGGGACAGCTGGGTCATGGCTACACCTTC. Amino acids: CASSPRGQLGHGYTF. The chain recombines TRBV9 with TRBJ1-2; 7 bases are a match to TRBD1. V lost 4 bases and J lost 6; bases outside the gene matches: 12. The germline gives CDR1 SGDLS, CDR2 YYNGEE. The CDR3 is made up of 15 amino acids.

This clone showed up just a few times. The chain links TRBV30 to TRBJ1-5; D gene unclear. CDR1 and CDR2 from the germline V gene are GTSNPN and SVGIG (reference sequence). The germline V and J ends were trimmed by 2 bases and 2 bases, with 10 bases remaining between them. The CDR3 covers 14 residues. CDR3 amino acids: CAWSTGFRNQPQHF. CDR3 in DNA: TGTGCCTGGAGTACGGGGTTTCGCAATCAGCCCCAGCATTTT.

This clone was detected only once. The chain joins TRBV7-3 to TRBJ2-2, with 8 bases matching TRBD2. The germline CDR1 and CDR2 sequences are SGHTA and FQGTGA. This CDR3 has 16 residues. Trimming at V came to 5 bases and at J to 1 base, leaving 6 bases not matched to a gene. Written as DNA, the CDR3 is TGTGCCAGCAGCCCACTAAGCGGGAGGAACACCGGGGAGCTGTTTTTT. Its translation is CASSPLSGRNTGELFF.

The J gene is TRBJ2-1, the V gene TRBV6-6; D may be TRBD1 (5 bases). Germline-derived CDR1 and CDR2 are MNHNY and SVGAGI (reference sequence). The CDR3 is 13 amino acids. The V gene lost 4 bases and the J gene lost 6 bases, with 10 bases spanning the gap. CDR3: CASSLSGRNEQFF. The DNA of the CDR3 is TGTGCCAGCAGTTTATCAGGGCGCAATGAGCAGTTCTTC.

The chain recombines TRBV14 with TRBJ2-5, with 8 nucleotides matching TRBD1. With the DNA end fitting TRBJ2-7 better, the J assignment may be wrong. Germline CDR1 and CDR2: SGHDN and FVKESK. CDR3 length equals 16 residues. Written as DNA, the CDR3 is TGTGCCAGCAGCAGAGCTGCCGGGACAGGCCCCTACGAGCAGTACTTC. This encodes CASSRAAGTGPYEQYF.

V usage is TRBV28 and J usage is TRBJ2-3, with D possibly being TRBD2 (5 bases). CDR3 length equals 13 residues. Germline CDR1 MDHEN, CDR2 SYDVKM. V was pared by 8 bases and J by 2 bases, with 11 bases between. CDR3 protein: CASSPGDTDTQYF. CDR3 nucleotide sequence: TGTGCCAGCTCCCCCGGGGACACAGATACGCAGTATTTT.

This clone was counted a few times. Other DNA sequences in the same sample also yield this CDR3. V usage is TRBV9 and J usage is TRBJ1-2, with D hard to call. Germline V CDR1 and CDR2: SGDLS, YYNGEE. CDR3 size: 13 residues. V gave up 0 bases and J gave up 2 bases, with 5 bases separating them. The CDR3 bases are TGTGCCAGCAGCGTAGACACGAACTATGGCTACACCTTC. It codes for CASSVDTNYGYTF.